This paragraph reports one TCR beta chain. The antigen is unknown. Only in-frame clones appear in the TCRdb table, and some are missing; sequencing was by immunoSEQ multiplex PCR. The sample consists of roughly 15,000 clones, roughly 77% of them appearing once. This sample was taken from a study of OX40 agonist ivuxolimab in advanced cancers. The study's findings and limits: Expanded clones belonging to CD8+ T cells outnumbered, on average, those of CD4+.

CDR3 size: 13 residues. Germline CDR1 and CDR2: SGHNT and YYREEE (reference sequence). The V and J ends lost 2 bases and 6 bases respectively, with 11 bases between them. The V gene is TRBV5-4, the J gene TRBJ1-2; the D gene is possibly TRBD1 (5 bases). This sequence originates from an adult with an advanced solid tumor such as melanoma, head and neck, liver or kidney cancer. Sample: CD4+ or CD8+ T cells sorted from blood, taken in a trial of the OX40 agonist ivuxolimab. The CDR3 sequence is CASSFFTGDGYTF. The CDR3, as DNA: TGTGCCAGCAGCTTTTTTACGGGGGATGGCTACACCTTC. Full variable domain (missing parts from reference TRBV5-4 and TRBJ1-2): ETGVTQSPTHLIKTRGQQVTLRCSSQSGHNTVSWYQQALGQGPQFIFQYYREEENGRGNFPPRFSGLQFPNYSSELNVNALELDDSALYLCASSFFTGDGYTFGSGTRLTVV.